This T cell receptor beta chain originates from a study of T cell clonotyping in hematopoietic cell transplantation. Study outcomes and limitations: After transplant, recipient diversity fell while pathologically expanded clonotypes grew through day 180. Without cell sorting, CD4 versus CD8 contributions remain unresolved. Graft donor and pretransplant recipient Inverse Simpson Index values predicted broader posttransplant TCR diversity.

Measured with immunoSEQ multiplex PCR; TCRdb has only the in-frame clones, and not every one. Among over 9,000 clones listed, 84% were seen once. The CDR3 length is 13 residues. From germline, CDR1 is SGHTA and CDR2 FQGNSA. V gave up 10 bases and J gave up 2 bases, with 15 bases separating them. On this clone: Its specificity is not known.

The receptor was derived from a male patient between 60 and 69 years old who had an allogeneic stem cell transplant from an unrelated donor, so the T cells may come from the graft donor. Some clones in this sample may be carry-over from other donors' samples. Sample: PBMCs, taken at the time of graft-versus-host disease after allogeneic stem cell transplant. The chain employs TRBV7-2 and TRBJ2-7; D may be TRBD2 (6 bases). CDR3 sequence (DNA): TGTGCCACCGCGGGGTGGCCCACCTACGAGCAGTACTTC. The encoded protein is CATAGWPTYEQYF.